This T cell receptor (beta chain) originates from a study of blood T cell repertoires in COVID-19. Study-wide context: The cDNA or gDNA used as material had been derived from T cells, B-cell-depleted T cells, or PBMCs.

Here immunoSEQ multiplex PCR was the method, and the copy in TCRdb shows in-frame clones only, minus some. The sample holds 150,000 to 200,000 clones, approximately 79% seen once. V lost 3 bases, J lost 1 base, and 13 bases lay in between. The CDR3 spans 16 residues. Germline CDR1 SGHTA, CDR2 FQGNSA. The sample consisted of peripheral blood. The chain links TRBV7-2 to TRBJ1-5, with D perhaps TRBD1 (5 bases). The sequence was obtained from a woman in her seventies with acute or convalescent COVID-19. The CDR3 region is CASSFLGGKSNQPQHF. The CDR3 DNA reads TGTGCCAGCAGCTTCCTCGGGGGAAAGAGCAATCAGCCCCAGCATTTT. The full variable domain, rest sourced from reference TRBV7-2 and TRBJ1-5, is GAGVSQSPSNKVTEKGKDVELRCDPISGHTALYWYRQSLGQGLEFLIYFQGNSAPDKSGLPSDRFSAERTGGSVSTLTIQRTQQEDSAVYLCASSFLGGKSNQPQHFGDGTRLSIL.